The 28 T cell receptor beta chains below come from one sample, sequenced in a study of blood T cell repertoires in COVID-19. Data came from immunoSEQ multiplex PCR; TCRdb stores just in-frame clones and leaves some out. Of roughly 430,000 clones in the sample, approximately 88% were seen once. Sequenced: PBMCs or T cells enriched from blood (not recorded which). The source of these receptors is a woman in her forties with acute COVID-19.

In this sample, this clone turned up a few times. This chain uses TRBV19 with TRBJ1-5; D not certain. CDR3 length equals 15 residues. Germline CDR1 LNHDA, CDR2 SQIVND (reference sequence). The germline V and J ends were trimmed by 1 base and 7 bases, with 14 bases remaining between them. The CDR3 sequence: CASSIALEFSQPQHF. CDR3 bases: TGTGCCAGTAGTATAGCATTGGAGTTCAGCCAGCCCCAGCATTTT.

This rearrangement joins TRBV19 to TRBJ1-2; 8 bases agree with TRBD1. The CDR3 spans 14 residues. V trimming: 6 bases; J trimming: 5 bases; junction bases outside the gene matches: 8. Germline V lookup: CDR1 LNHDA, CDR2 SQIVND (reference sequence). The CDR3: CASSRDRYSYGYTF. The CDR3 DNA sequence: TGTGCCAGTAGCCGGGACAGGTACTCATATGGCTACACCTTC.

The J gene is TRBJ1-6, the V gene TRBV6-5; D remains unclear. In germline, CDR1 is MNHEY, CDR2 SVGAGI. CDR3 size: 15 residues. The V end lost 7 bases, the J end lost 7 bases, and 17 bases lay between the germline ends. This CDR3 is CASINDKAGNSPLHF. As DNA, the CDR3 is TGTGCCAGCATCAACGACAAGGCTGGGAATTCACCCCTCCACTTT.

This clone showed up just a few times. The DNA for the CDR3 is TGTGCCAGCAGTAGGAGGGAAGGGGTCGGCTACACCTTC. This translates into CASSRREGVGYTF. This chain connects TRBV12-3 or TRBV12-4 to TRBJ1-2; D might be TRBD1 (5 bases). The CDR3 is 13 amino acids. With 5 bases removed from V and 8 bases from J, the gap between germline ends came to 15 bases.

The rearrangement joins TRBV5-4 to TRBJ1-2; weak D call: TRBD1 (6 bases). The CDR3 runs to 17 residues. V gave up 2 bases and J gave up 6 bases, with 23 bases separating them. Germline CDR1 and CDR2: SGHNT and YYREEE (reference sequence). CDR3 DNA: TGTGCCAGCAGCTTACCTCTACGACAGGAATTAATACATGGCTACACCTTC. The encoded protein is CASSLPLRQELIHGYTF.

The chain joins TRBV5-1 to TRBJ1-1, with 7 nucleotides matching TRBD1. CDR1 is SGHRS, CDR2 YFSETQ, per germline. Losses at the gene ends were 2 bases for V and 0 bases for J; bases not matched to a gene: 10. CDR3 length equals 17 residues. In nucleotides, the CDR3 is TGCGCCAGCAGCTTACCAAGACAGGGAATAATGAACACTGAAGCTTTCTTT. This codes for CASSLPRQGIMNTEAFF.

The rearrangement joins TRBV6-1 to TRBJ2-2; weak D call: TRBD1 (5 bases). This CDR3 spans 15 amino acids. Trimming took 2 bases from V and 4 from J, leaving 11 bases between them. Germline CDR1 MNHNS, CDR2 SASEGT. CDR3: CASSERGYSTGELFF. The CDR3 DNA reads as TGTGCCAGCAGTGAAAGGGGCTACTCCACCGGGGAGCTGTTTTTT.

This chain joins TRBV5-4 and TRBJ2-7; the match to TRBD2 covers 9 bases. The CDR3 length is 17 residues. Germline V gene data show CDR1 as SGHNT and CDR2 as YYREEE (reference sequence). J gave up 2 bases and V 5 bases, and 14 bases lay outside the gene matches. Here the CDR3 reads CASSRSGGSQLAYEQYF. CDR3 coding DNA: TGTGCCAGCAGTCGGAGCGGGGGGTCCCAACTTGCCTACGAGCAGTACTTC.

The table lists this clone with a count of one. V gene TRBV5-6 combines with J gene TRBJ1-2, with D possibly being TRBD1 (6 bases). The V gene's germline CDR1 is SGHDT and CDR2 YYEEEE. This CDR3 is 14 amino acids long. V gave up 4 bases and J gave up 4 bases, with 14 bases separating them. The CDR3 bases are TGTGCCAGCAGCGACCGACAGGTCAGCTATGGCTACACCTTC. Translation gives CASSDRQVSYGYTF.

As for this clone: Other DNA sequences in the sample encode the same CDR3. This rearrangement joins TRBV12-3 or TRBV12-4 to TRBJ1-2, with 8 bases lining up with TRBD1. Trimming removed 3 bases from V and 7 bases from J; junction bases left unmatched: 4. The CDR3 is 13 amino acids. CDR3 residues: CASSLQGAGGYTF. CDR3 DNA: TGTGCCAGCAGTTTGCAGGGGGCGGGTGGCTACACCTTC.

This chain links TRBV18 with TRBJ1-1; a weak D match, TRBD1 (5 bases). Germline CDR1 reads KGHSH; CDR2 reads LQKENI. The V gene lost 4 bases and the J gene lost 4 bases, with 16 bases spanning the gap. This CDR3 contains 15 residues. CDR3 protein: CASSQPGGDGTEAFF. CDR3 DNA: TGTGCCAGCTCACAACCGGGGGGTGATGGCACTGAAGCTTTCTTT.

The chain employs TRBV5-4 and TRBJ2-5; 7 bases line up with TRBD1. Trimming at V came to 4 bases and at J to 2 bases, leaving 8 bases not matched to a gene. CDR1 and CDR2 from the germline V gene are SGHNT and YYREEE (reference sequence). The CDR3 totals 15 residues. The CDR3, as DNA: TGTGCCAGCAGCAGCTTGGGACAGACTCAAGAGACCCAGTACTTC. Translating it yields CASSSLGQTQETQYF. Combining the CDR3 with reference TRBV5-4 and TRBJ2-5 gives the whole variable domain ETGVTQSPTHLIKTRGQQVTLRCSSQSGHNTVSWYQQALGQGPQFIFQYYREEENGRGNFPPRFSGLQFPNYSSELNVNALELDDSALYLCASSSLGQTQETQYFGPGTRLLVL.

The rearrangement joins TRBV6-1 to TRBJ2-5, with 7 bases identical to TRBD2. Germline V gene lookup returns CDR1 MNHNS and CDR2 SASEGT. The CDR3 extends over 13 amino acids. With V trimmed by 3 bases and J by 8 bases, 6 bases remained unmatched. The CDR3 sequence: CASSEGTTGTQYF. The DNA for the CDR3 is TGTGCCAGCAGTGAGGGGACTACTGGAACCCAGTACTTC.

This clone appeared a few times. The chain joins TRBV2 to TRBJ2-1; the D is unclear. The CDR3 runs 15 residues. The germline CDR1 and CDR2 sequences are SNHLY and FYNNEI. V was trimmed by 3 bases and J by 0 bases, leaving 9 bases between them. The CDR3 nucleotides are TGTGCCAGCAGTGATCGGCGGATCTCCTACAATGAGCAGTTCTTC. It encodes CASSDRRISYNEQFF.

The chain links TRBV6-1 to TRBJ2-2, with TRBD1 as a possible D gene (6 bases). The CDR3 is 17 residues long. Germline CDR1 MNHNS, CDR2 SASEGT. Trimming left V 4 bases short and J 2 bases short, with 17 bases between. This CDR3 is CASSVGRRTANTGELFF. The CDR3 DNA reads as TGTGCCAGCAGTGTGGGGAGAAGGACAGCTAACACCGGGGAGCTGTTTTTT.

The gene calls are TRBV20-1 and TRBJ1-1; 10 bases fit TRBD1. This CDR3 region has 14 residues. CDR1 and CDR2 from the germline V gene are DFQATT and SNEGSKA (reference sequence). V was clipped by 3 bases and J by 4 bases; unmatched bases: 5. The DNA of the CDR3 is TGCAGTGCTAGTTGGACAGGGGGAAGCACTGAAGCTTTCTTT. As protein: CSASWTGGSTEAFF.

This clone appeared once. Other DNA sequences in the sample encode the same CDR3. This chain uses TRBV2 with TRBJ1-1; TRBD1 is a possible D gene (6 bases). Deletions cut 4 bases from V and 1 base from J, with 10 bases between. The CDR3 runs to 14 residues. Germline V lookup: CDR1 SNHLY, CDR2 FYNNEI. Here the CDR3 DNA reads TGTGCCAGCAGTGTCCGGACAGAGAACACTGAAGCTTTCTTT. Translated: CASSVRTENTEAFF.

The rearrangement joins TRBV12-3 or TRBV12-4 to TRBJ2-2; perhaps TRBD2 as D (6 bases). This CDR3 contains 11 residues. The V end was cut by 8 bases, the J end by 7 bases, with 8 bases between. This CDR3 is CASVEGGELFF. CDR3 bases: TGTGCCAGCGTGGAGGGCGGGGAGCTGTTTTTT.

The rearrangement uses TRBV27 and TRBJ2-1; TRBD1 is a possible D gene (5 bases). CDR1 is MNHEY and CDR2 is SMNVEV in the germline V gene (reference sequence). The CDR3 spans 13 residues. V lost 3 bases and J 9 bases, leaving 12 bases between the germline ends. This CDR3 is CASSFSLRGEQFF. The CDR3 DNA sequence: TGTGCCAGCAGTTTTTCCCTAAGGGGTGAGCAGTTCTTC.

The table lists this clone with a count of one. The chain combines TRBV24-1 with TRBJ2-3; TRBD2 matches at 10 bases. CDR3 length: 16 amino acids. CDR1 and CDR2 from the germline V gene are KGHDR and SFDVKD. V shed 4 bases and J 4 bases; nucleotides not matched to a gene: 7. Here the CDR3 reads CATSDDLAGAPDTQYF. The CDR3 DNA follows: TGTGCCACCAGTGACGACCTAGCGGGGGCCCCAGATACGCAGTATTTT.

The V gene is TRBV5-6, the J gene TRBJ2-3, with TRBD1 identical over 7 bases. This CDR3 is built from 14 residues. Germline-derived CDR1 and CDR2 are SGHDT and YYEEEE. Trimming cost V 4 bases and J 1 base; bases outside gene matches: 3. CDR3 sequence: CASSEQGRTDTQYF. The CDR3 DNA sequence: TGTGCCAGCAGCGAACAGGGGCGCACAGATACGCAGTATTTT.

This clone has only one observation. V gene TRBV25-1 combines with J gene TRBJ1-4; the D is unclear. This CDR3 has 15 amino acids. From germline, CDR1 is MGHDK and CDR2 SYGVNS. The V end lost 1 base, the J end lost 3 bases, and 9 bases lay between the germline ends. The CDR3 DNA reads as TGTGCCAGCAGTGAATGGACGGGATCTAATGAAAAACTGTTTTTT. Protein sequence: CASSEWTGSNEKLFF.

The V call is TRBV6-1, the J call TRBJ2-1; 13 nucleotides line up with TRBD2. The CDR3 has 18 residues. The V gene's germline CDR1 is MNHNS and CDR2 SASEGT. The J segment lost 6 bases and the V segment lost 1 base, leaving 9 bases of the junction unmatched. The CDR3, as DNA: TGTGCCAGCAGTGAAGACCAACTAGCGGGGGGGCCATTCAATGAGCAGTTCTTC. Residues: CASSEDQLAGGPFNEQFF.

The chain is built from TRBV12-3 or TRBV12-4 and TRBJ2-7; D unclear. This CDR3 spans 11 amino acids. The V gene lost 1 base and the J gene lost 10 bases, with 8 bases spanning the gap. The CDR3 DNA follows: TGTGCCAGCAGTTTAGGACAACCCCAGTACTTC. Encoded protein: CASSLGQPQYF.

The rearrangement links TRBV5-4 to TRBJ2-1; the D gene is possibly TRBD2 (6 bases). The V gene's germline CDR1 is SGHNT and CDR2 YYREEE (reference sequence). The CDR3 covers 15 residues. V lost 0 bases to trimming and J lost 9 bases, with 16 bases between them. This CDR3 reads CASSLDGLGSSEQFF. CDR3 nucleotides: TGTGCCAGCAGCTTGGATGGACTCGGGAGCAGTGAGCAGTTCTTC.

This clone was seen only a few times. The CDR3, as DNA: TGTGCCAGCAGCCAAGACGTGTCAGATACGCAGTATTTT. Amino acid sequence: CASSQDVSDTQYF. The chain is built from TRBV3-1 (or the pseudogene TRBV3-2) and TRBJ2-3, with unresolved D. Germline CDR1 and CDR2: LGHDT and YNNKEL (reference sequence). Trimming removed 0 bases from V and 4 bases from J, with 5 bases in between. The CDR3 extends over 13 amino acids.

This clone was seen once. This rearrangement joins TRBV4-1 to TRBJ1-1; the match to TRBD1 covers 7 bases. Trimming removed 4 bases from V and 1 base from J; junction bases left unmatched: 3. Germline V gene sequence: CDR1 MGHRA, CDR2 YSYEKL. The CDR3 consists of 14 residues. The DNA of the CDR3 is TGCGCCAGCAGCCGGGGACAGTGGAACACTGAAGCTTTCTTT. Amino acids: CASSRGQWNTEAFF.

The chain carries TRBV5-6 and TRBJ2-1; 7 nucleotides agree with TRBD1. This CDR3 is 14 amino acids long. V lost 0 bases to trimming and J lost 5 bases; unmatched junction nucleotides: 2. The V gene's germline CDR1 is SGHDT and CDR2 YYEEEE. The chain's CDR3 is CASSLVDRDNEQFF. The CDR3 coding sequence is TGTGCCAGCAGCTTGGTTGACAGGGACAATGAGCAGTTCTTC.